These T cell receptor beta chains were read from a single sample in a study of blood T cell repertoires in COVID-19. The protocol was immunoSEQ multiplex PCR, while the TCRdb copy is restricted to in-frame clones and leaves out a portion. The sample includes 200,000 to 250,000 clones, 75% to 90% of them seen just once. Material: peripheral blood. These receptors were taken from a woman aged 25 to 45 who had recovered from COVID-19. CDR3s include the opening cysteine and the closing phenylalanine or tryptophan. The order of the fields is clone size, V gene, J gene, D gene, CDR3 DNA, CDR3 protein. D genes are given only for firm matches. A clone size is listed for some rows: how often the clone was seen (once, few, many), or a class if it is expanded.

>few|TRBV7-9|TRBJ1-2|NA
TGTGCCAGCAGCTTAGGCGCAGGAAACTATGGCTACACCTTC
CASSLGAGNYGYTF
>NA|TRBV6-6|TRBJ1-5|NA
TGTGCCAGCAGTAGCGGGACAAACAATCAGCCCCAGCATTTT
CASSSGTNNQPQHF
>NA|TRBV5-1|TRBJ1-1|NA
TGCGCCAGCAGCCCCGGAGCTCTCACTGAAGCTTTCTTT
CASSPGALTEAFF
>NA|TRBV7-3|TRBJ2-1|NA
TGTGCCAGCAGCTTAAGCGCACTAGGGAATGAGCAGTTCTTC
CASSLSALGNEQFF
>NA|TRBV12-3/TRBV12-4|TRBJ1-4|NA
TGTGCCAGCAGTTTATCGAATGAAAAACTGTTTTTT
CASSLSNEKLFF
>NA|TRBV5-1|TRBJ1-5|NA
TGCGCCAGCAGCTTGGTCGGGGGTAACAATCAGCCCCAGCATTTT
CASSLVGGNNQPQHF
>NA|TRBV4-1|TRBJ2-1|TRBD1
TGCGCCAGCAGCCAGAAGACAGGGCTCTACAATGAGCAGTTCTTC
CASSQKTGLYNEQFF
>NA|TRBV5-1|TRBJ2-1|NA
TGCGCCAGCAGCTTAAGGGGTCCCTCAAGCAATGAGCAGTTCTTC
CASSLRGPSSNEQFF
>NA|TRBV11-2|TRBJ2-7|TRBD2
TGTGCCAGCAGCTTAGATGGGACTAGCGGGGCACTCCAATCCTACGAGCAGTACTTC
CASSLDGTSGALQSYEQYF
>NA|TRBV5-6|TRBJ2-7|TRBD1
TGTGCCAGCAGCCTTATAATAGGACAGGGTGAGCACGAGCAGTACTTC
CASSLIIGQGEHEQYF
>NA|TRBV18|TRBJ2-1|NA
TGTGCCAGCTCACCCTTGGACGGGGATAATGAGCAGTTCTTC
CASSPLDGDNEQFF
>NA|TRBV7-9|TRBJ2-1|TRBD2
TGTGCCAGCAGACCCCACTGGGAGGGGTTCATTTCTGAGCAGTTCTTC
CASRPHWEGFISEQFF
>NA|TRBV7-6|TRBJ2-2|TRBD1
TGTGCCAGCAGCCGCCGGACAGGACTTACCGGGGAGCTGTTTTTT
CASSRRTGLTGELFF
>NA|TRBV2|TRBJ2-7|NA
TGTGCCAGCAGCCGGGACTCCATCTCCTACGAGCAGTACTTC
CASSRDSISYEQYF
>NA|TRBV27|TRBJ2-5|TRBD2
TGTGCCAGCAGTTTAAGGAGGGGAGGGATGGAGACCCAGTACTTC
CASSLRRGGMETQYF
>NA|TRBV14|TRBJ1-6|NA
TGTGCCAGCAGCCAAGATCCGTATTCGGTGCCCCTCCACTTT
CASSQDPYSVPLHF
>NA|TRBV6-1|TRBJ1-1|NA
TGTGCCAGCAGTGAAACCTCGACAGTCCTGAACACTGAAGCTTTCTTT
CASSETSTVLNTEAFF
>once|TRBV19|TRBJ1-2|TRBD1
TGTGCCAGTAGTACCCCGGGACAGGGATATGGCTACACCTTC
CASSTPGQGYGYTF
>NA|TRBV21-1|TRBJ1-5|NA
TGTGCCAGCCACAATCAGCCCCAGCATTTT
CASHNQPQHF
>NA|TRBV3-1/TRBV3-2|TRBJ2-3|TRBD2
TGTGCCAGCAGCCAAGACCTCTTCGGACTAGCGGCAGATACGCAGTATTTT
CASSQDLFGLAADTQYF
>once|TRBV19|TRBJ2-1|NA
TGTGCCAGTAGTATTACCCTATACAATGAGCAGTTCTTC
CASSITLYNEQFF
>once|TRBV18|TRBJ2-5|NA
TGTGCCAGCTCACCTTTACCGCAGGGTACCCAAGAGACCCAGTACTTC
CASSPLPQGTQETQYF
>NA|TRBV19|TRBJ1-5|TRBD1
TGTGCCAGTAGTATTTCCCGGGACAGGGTGGATGATCAGCCCCAGCATTTT
CASSISRDRVDDQPQHF
>NA|TRBV5-1|TRBJ2-5|TRBD1
TGCGCCAGCAGCTCCCGGGACAGGGGACAAGAGACCCAGTACTTC
CASSSRDRGQETQYF
>NA|TRBV7-2|TRBJ2-5|TRBD2
TGTGCCAGCAGCTCGCCGGGACTAGGCCAAGAGACCCAGTACTTC
CASSSPGLGQETQYF
>few|TRBV6-1|TRBJ1-6|NA
TGTGCCAGCAGTGAAGTAGGAGCTTATAATTCACCCCTCCACTTT
CASSEVGAYNSPLHF
>NA|TRBV5-1|TRBJ2-1|TRBD1
TGCGCCAGCAGCGTAGACAGGGGGTTGCAGTTCTTC
CASSVDRGLQFF
>NA|TRBV28|TRBJ2-3|TRBD2
TGTGCCAGCCATGCTAGCGGGGGGCCGGGAGATACGCAGTATTTT
CASHASGGPGDTQYF
>NA|TRBV7-8|TRBJ2-5|TRBD2
TGTGCCAGCCGCCAGACTAGCGGGGGCTTCCAAGAGACCCAGTACTTC
CASRQTSGGFQETQYF
>NA|TRBV11-2|TRBJ1-1|TRBD1
TGTGCCAGCAGCTTAGCGTACAGGGGGAACACTGAAGCTTTCTTT
CASSLAYRGNTEAFF
>NA|TRBV7-9|TRBJ2-3|NA
TGTGCCAGCAGCTTAGGGGGCAAGAGCACAGATACGCAGTATTTT
CASSLGGKSTDTQYF
>few|TRBV6-2/TRBV6-3|TRBJ2-1|TRBD2
TGTGCCAGCAGTTACAAGAGAAAGCGGGGGCCCTATCCTCACAATGAGCAGTTCTTC
CASSYKRKRGPYPHNEQFF
>NA|TRBV6-5|TRBJ1-6|NA
TGTGCCAGCAGTTACTCGAATTTAGGGGATTCACCCCTCCACTTT
CASSYSNLGDSPLHF
>NA|TRBV4-1|TRBJ2-5|TRBD2
TGCGCCAGCAGCCAAGAGGGGCATGTGTCTAGCGGGGGGCAAGACCAAGAGACCCAGTACTTC
CASSQEGHVSSGGQDQETQYF
>NA|TRBV29-1|TRBJ1-1|NA
TGCAGCGTTGAAGATCTGGACACCCTGGGGACTGAAGCTTTCTTT
CSVEDLDTLGTEAFF
>many|TRBV5-4|TRBJ1-6|TRBD1
TGTGCCAGCAGCTTGGAATTCGGGACAGATAATTCACCCCTCCACTTT
CASSLEFGTDNSPLHF
>NA|TRBV7-9|TRBJ2-3|NA
TGTGCCAGCAGTCAATCGGTGCACAGCACAGATACGCAGTATTTT
CASSQSVHSTDTQYF
>NA|TRBV5-1|TRBJ1-3|NA
TGCGCCAGCAGCTATTCACAGGGATTTGGAAACACCATATATTTT
CASSYSQGFGNTIYF
>NA|TRBV4-2|TRBJ2-7|TRBD1
TGTGCCAGCAGCCATCCGGACAGGAAACACTACGAGCAGTACTTC
CASSHPDRKHYEQYF
>NA|TRBV3-1/TRBV3-2|TRBJ2-2|TRBD2
TGTGCCAGCAGCCAAGTTAGAGCGGGGGCCGGGGAGCTGTTTTTT
CASSQVRAGAGELFF
>NA|TRBV12-3/TRBV12-4|TRBJ2-1|TRBD2
TGTGCCAGCAGTTTGACTAGCCAAGAGCAGTTCTTC
CASSLTSQEQFF
>few|TRBV2|TRBJ2-7|TRBD1
TGTGCCAGCAGTATCCTTTGGCAGGGGGCAGCTAACGAGCAGTACTTC
CASSILWQGAANEQYF
>NA|TRBV5-1|TRBJ2-3|NA
TGCGCCAGCAGCTCAACCTACACAGATACGCAGTATTTT
CASSSTYTDTQYF
>once|TRBV29-1|TRBJ1-2|TRBD1
TGCAGCGCCGGGGCGCAGGGGGCGTACTATGGCTACACCTTC
CSAGAQGAYYGYTF
>NA|TRBV5-1|TRBJ1-1|NA
TGCGCCAGCAGCTTGTATGGGACACAGAACACTGAAGCTTTCTTT
CASSLYGTQNTEAFF
>NA|TRBV3-1/TRBV3-2|TRBJ2-3|NA
TGTGCCAGCAGCCAAGCACAGTACCGCACAGATACGCAGTATTTT
CASSQAQYRTDTQYF
>once|TRBV4-1|TRBJ2-7|TRBD1
TGCGCCAGCAGCCAAACAGGGGGCATTTCCTACGAGCAGTACTTC
CASSQTGGISYEQYF